This T cell receptor (beta chain) is from a study of CD8 T cells in Susac syndrome. Study outcomes and limitations: An acknowledgment was made by the study that its TCR sequencing and HLA analysis involved relatively few individuals.

The table lists this clonotype with a count of one. What it binds is unknown. Random hexamers were used to reverse transcribe an amount of roughly 0.45 to 1 ug RNA. Amplification of the TCR beta CDR3 was carried out by immunoSEQ multiplex PCR, which spanned a total of 54 Vbeta and 13 Jbeta segments. TCRdb called the immunoSEQ multiplex PCR reads again in MiXCR, with one record for every CDR3 protein. The sample consists of 200,000 or so distinct CDR3 sequences, just under 95% of them appearing once. Germline CDR1 is LNHNV and CDR2 is YYDKDF (reference sequence). The germline V and J ends were trimmed by 0 bases and 5 bases, with 7 bases remaining between them. CDR3 length: 13 amino acids.

V is TRBV15 and J is TRBJ2-5; D is unclear. The specimen sequenced was CD8+ T cells from PBMCs. The receptor comes from a human donor with Susac syndrome. CDR3 in amino acids: CATSRDSRETQYF. The CDR3 DNA is TGTGCCACCAGCAGAGATTCCCGGGAGACCCAGTACTTC.